This T cell receptor beta chain originates from a study of T-cell reconstitution after alpha-beta-depleted transplantation in children. With 1 base removed from V and 0 bases from J, the gap between germline ends came to 19 bases. The CDR3 is 18 residues long. The germline gives CDR1 MGHRA, CDR2 YSYEKL. TCRbeta library preparation incorporated unique molecular identifiers. In TCRdb, the PCR reads were re-called with MiXCR into one record per CDR3 protein. The table lists 330,000 or so distinct CDR3 sequences, under 13% of them singletons. Only a few counts were recorded for this clonotype. This chain connects TRBV4-1 to TRBJ2-7; perhaps TRBD2 as D (6 bases). The source is a human donor who donated a stem cell graft to a child with acute lymphoblastic leukemia. The specimen comprised PBMCs from the stem cell graft donor, sampled from the stem cell graft. The CDR3 loop reads CASSQVYWRGQSSYEQYF. CDR3 bases: TGCGCCAGCAGCCAAGTTTATTGGCGGGGCCAGAGCTCCTACGAGCAGTACTTC.